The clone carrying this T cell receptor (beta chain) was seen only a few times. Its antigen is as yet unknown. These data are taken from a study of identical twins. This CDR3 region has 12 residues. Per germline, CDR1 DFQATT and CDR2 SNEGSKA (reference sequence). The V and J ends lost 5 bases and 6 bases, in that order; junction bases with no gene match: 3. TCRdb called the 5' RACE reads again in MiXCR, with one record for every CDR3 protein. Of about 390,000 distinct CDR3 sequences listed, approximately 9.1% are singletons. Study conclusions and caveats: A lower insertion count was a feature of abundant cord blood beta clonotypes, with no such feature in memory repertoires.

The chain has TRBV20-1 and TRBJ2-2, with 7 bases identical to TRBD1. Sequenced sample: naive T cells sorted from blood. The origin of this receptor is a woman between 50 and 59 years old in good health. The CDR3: CSAGQVSGELFF. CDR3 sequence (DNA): TGCAGTGCTGGACAGGTCTCCGGGGAGCTGTTTTTT.